A single sample is the source of the 5 T cell receptor beta chains below, sequenced in a study of control samples from healthy donors and cancer patients. TCRdb's table, derived via immunoSEQ multiplex PCR, lists solely in-frame clones and lacks some. This table holds around 110,000 clones, roughly 91% found once. Material for sequencing was blood. Every receptor here comes from a woman between 65 and 79 years old in good health.

The V call is TRBV5-1, the J call TRBJ1-6, with 8 positions matching TRBD1. J gave up 5 bases and V 7 bases, and 2 bases lay outside the gene matches. Germline V gives CDR1 SGHRS, CDR2 YFSETQ. The CDR3 runs to 13 residues. The CDR3 nucleotides read TGCGCCAGCGGGACAGGCAATAATTCACCCCTCCACTTT. Translating gives CASGTGNNSPLHF.

The chain recombines TRBV9 with TRBJ2-3; TRBD2 matches 7 bases. V gave up 6 bases and J gave up 2 bases; unmatched junction bases: 12. The germline V gene encodes CDR1 SGDLS and CDR2 YYNGEE. The CDR3 spans 16 residues. This chain's CDR3 is CASTPHGLAVTDTQYF. CDR3 DNA: TGTGCCAGCACCCCCCACGGCCTAGCGGTCACAGATACGCAGTATTTT.

This clone was counted once. CDR3: CASRAGRVLGYEQYF. The CDR3 coding sequence is TGTGCCAGCAGGGCCGGCAGGGTTCTGGGCTACGAGCAGTACTTC. This chain uses TRBV6-5 with TRBJ2-7; D might be TRBD1 (5 bases). The V end lost 6 bases, the J end lost 3 bases, and 18 bases lay between the germline ends. This CDR3 comprises 15 residues. The V gene's germline CDR1 is MNHEY and CDR2 SVGAGI.

The CDR3, as DNA: TGCGCCAGCAGCTTTATGCAGGGGGGACTTGAGCAGTTCTTC. Its translation is CASSFMQGGLEQFF. The genes are TRBV5-1 and TRBJ2-1; TRBD1 might be the D (7 bases). Germline assignment: CDR1 SGHRS and CDR2 YFSETQ. Deletions cut 2 bases from V and 9 bases from J, with 15 bases between. This CDR3 region has 14 residues.

The V and J genes are TRBV6-6 and TRBJ1-2; a possible D gene is TRBD1 (6 bases). V lost 7 bases and J 8 bases, leaving 20 bases between the germline ends. Germline CDR1 reads MNHNY; CDR2 reads SVGAGI (reference sequence). The CDR3 runs to 14 residues. The CDR3 loop is CASTNRVLRGGYTF. The DNA of the CDR3 is TGTGCCAGCACAAACAGGGTCTTGAGAGGGGGCTACACCTTC.